This is a list of T cell receptor beta chains from one sample in a study of shared clonotypes between healthy human individuals. Clones were read by immunoSEQ multiplex PCR, and TCRdb kept only the in-frame ones, dropping some. There are 780,000 or so clones in the sample; roughly 72% occur only once, and about 1.7% lies in the top ten. Input material: memory CD4+ T cells sorted from blood. The receptor set was obtained from a woman in her twenties or thirties in good health. Both conserved end residues are part of each CDR3. D genes are given only for firm matches. Clone size, where shown, is once, few, many, or a class for clones that have expanded.

d_call | clone_size | j_call | v_call | cdr3_aa | cdr3_nt
NA | NA | TRBJ1-3 | TRBV4-2 | CASSQVGESGNTIYF | TGTGCCAGCAGCCAAGTTGGAGAATCTGGAAACACCATATATTTT
TRBD1 | few | TRBJ1-3 | TRBV5-6 | CASSLLQGTGNTIYF | TGTGCCAGCAGCTTATTACAGGGGACTGGAAACACCATATATTTT
NA | once | TRBJ1-2 | TRBV2 | CASTQQRNYGYTF | TGTGCCAGCACCCAACAGAGAAACTATGGCTACACCTTC
TRBD1 | NA | TRBJ2-1 | TRBV18 | CASSPKQGASYNEQFF | TGTGCCAGCTCACCGAAACAGGGGGCATCGTACAATGAGCAGTTCTTC
NA | NA | TRBJ2-3 | TRBV7-8 | CASSFDRGTDTQYF | TGTGCCAGCAGCTTCGACCGGGGCACAGATACGCAGTATTTT
NA | NA | TRBJ1-2 | TRBV19 | CASSDQFYGYTF | TGTGCCAGTAGCGACCAGTTCTATGGCTACACCTTC
TRBD2 | NA | TRBJ2-3 | TRBV25-1 | CASRTSGTSTDTQYF | TGTGCCAGCAGGACTAGCGGAACTAGCACAGATACGCAGTATTTT
NA | few | TRBJ2-3 | TRBV5-5 | CASSYLQAGTASTDTQYF | TGTGCCAGCAGCTACCTACAAGCCGGGACCGCGAGCACAGATACGCAGTATTTT
TRBD1 | NA | TRBJ2-1 | TRBV7-8 | CASSVRDRGSYNEQFF | TGTGCCAGCAGCGTAAGAGACAGGGGCTCCTACAATGAGCAGTTCTTC
TRBD2 | NA | TRBJ2-7 | TRBV7-9 | CASSLAEGLGGPFYEQYF | TGTGCCAGCAGCTTAGCGGAAGGGTTGGGAGGGCCGTTTTACGAGCAGTACTTC
NA | NA | TRBJ2-2 | TRBV5-6 | CASSLGRPNTGELFF | TGTGCCAGCAGCTTGGGACGGCCGAACACCGGGGAGCTGTTTTTT
NA | NA | TRBJ1-2 | TRBV19 | CASRGDWAGYGYTF | TGTGCCAGTCGGGGGGATTGGGCTGGCTATGGCTACACCTTC
NA | NA | TRBJ2-5 | TRBV2 | CASVARETQYF | TGTGCCAGCGTCGCCAGGGAGACCCAGTACTTC
NA | few | TRBJ2-6 | TRBV19 | CASTRAGAGFSGANVLTF | TGTGCCAGTACCCGAGCAGGGGCGGGGTTCTCTGGGGCCAACGTCCTGACTTTC
NA | NA | TRBJ2-7 | TRBV27 | CASSLPGATSYEQYF | TGTGCCAGCAGTTTGCCAGGGGCAACCTCCTACGAGCAGTACTTC
TRBD2 | NA | TRBJ2-7 | TRBV2 | CASRGGSYEQYF | TGTGCCAGCCGGGGGGGCTCCTACGAGCAGTACTTC
NA | NA | TRBJ2-7 | TRBV6-5 | CASSPSATVQYF | TGTGCCAGCAGTCCCTCGGCGACTGTGCAGTACTTC
NA | NA | TRBJ1-2 | TRBV27 | CASSQPPAYGYTF | TGTGCCAGCAGCCAGCCCCCAGCCTATGGCTACACCTTC